This record covers a single T cell receptor (beta chain). What it binds is unknown. The method was immunoSEQ multiplex PCR; TCRdb's version includes in-frame clones alone and lacks a portion of them. The sample has some 20,000 clones, 85% to 90% seen once. The CDR3 totals 15 residues. After removal of 1 base from V and 0 bases from J, the junction contained 1 base not matched to a gene. Germline lookup yields CDR1 SEHNR and CDR2 FQNEAQ (reference sequence). The data originate from a study of PD-L1 blockade in urothelial cancer. Study-level information: Every 3 weeks, patients received intravenous atezolizumab 1,200 mg, beginning 2014. The number of prior chemotherapy regimens per patient was 0 to 3. Blood drawn 3 weeks (second dose) and 6 weeks after treatment start was analyzed. Study outcomes and limitations: Tumor-associated TCR clones expanded more in blood at 3 weeks in patients with durable benefit.

The sequencing here drew on PBMCs, taken around atezolizumab (anti-PD-L1) treatment. The sequence was obtained from a man aged 50-59 years with urothelial cancer. The rearrangement links TRBV7-9 to TRBJ2-3, with 7 bases aligning to TRBD1. CDR3 nucleotide sequence: TGTGCCAGCAGCTTAGGACAGGGTAGCACAGATACGCAGTATTTT. Its translation: CASSLGQGSTDTQYF.